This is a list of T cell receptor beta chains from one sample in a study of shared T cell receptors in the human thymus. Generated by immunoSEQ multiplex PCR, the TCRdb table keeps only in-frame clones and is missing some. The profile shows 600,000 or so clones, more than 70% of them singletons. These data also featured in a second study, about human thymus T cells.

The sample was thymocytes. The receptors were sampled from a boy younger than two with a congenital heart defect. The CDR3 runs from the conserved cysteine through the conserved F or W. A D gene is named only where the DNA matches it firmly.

CDR3aa: CASSPRSTGQPQHF
j_gene: TRBJ1-5
v_gene: TRBV23-1
d_gene: NA

CDR3aa: CASSFLPRTGGIDTQYF
j_gene: TRBJ2-3
v_gene: TRBV27
d_gene: TRBD1

CDR3aa: CASSPLGRSVATGANVLTF
j_gene: TRBJ2-6
v_gene: TRBV7-6
d_gene: NA

CDR3aa: CASSLEYRDREPKEQYF
j_gene: TRBJ2-7
v_gene: TRBV5-1
d_gene: TRBD1

CDR3aa: CASSRTAGGGETQYF
j_gene: TRBJ2-5
v_gene: TRBV14
d_gene: TRBD2

CDR3aa: CASSYGTQGTYGYTF
j_gene: TRBJ1-2
v_gene: TRBV6-5
d_gene: NA

CDR3aa: CASSTGGRAFF
j_gene: TRBJ1-1
v_gene: TRBV19
d_gene: NA

CDR3aa: CASSQSQGQLYEQYF
j_gene: TRBJ2-7
v_gene: TRBV16
d_gene: NA

CDR3aa: CASSLGGWGVEKLFF
j_gene: TRBJ1-4
v_gene: TRBV7-2
d_gene: NA

CDR3aa: CASSLGQSGNTIYF
j_gene: TRBJ1-3
v_gene: TRBV11-2
d_gene: NA

CDR3aa: CSASWHEQYF
j_gene: TRBJ2-7
v_gene: TRBV20-1
d_gene: NA

CDR3aa: CASSPWSDRGGDIQYF
j_gene: TRBJ2-4
v_gene: TRBV5-6
d_gene: TRBD1

CDR3aa: CASSPRQDQPQHF
j_gene: TRBJ1-5
v_gene: TRBV2
d_gene: NA

CDR3aa: CAGSLGQVLPYEQYF
j_gene: TRBJ2-7
v_gene: TRBV6-6
d_gene: TRBD1

CDR3aa: CASSRGAALNTEAFF
j_gene: TRBJ1-1
v_gene: TRBV14
d_gene: NA

CDR3aa: CASSPPGAGDAFF
j_gene: TRBJ1-1
v_gene: TRBV18
d_gene: NA

CDR3aa: CASNKNNEQFF
j_gene: TRBJ2-1
v_gene: TRBV2
d_gene: NA

CDR3aa: CATNGGEGDTGELFF
j_gene: TRBJ2-2
v_gene: TRBV15
d_gene: TRBD2

CDR3aa: CASSSSGFRSYEQYF
j_gene: NA
v_gene: TRBV11-2
d_gene: TRBD2

CDR3aa: CASSPPRAPYNEQFF
j_gene: TRBJ2-1
v_gene: TRBV18
d_gene: NA

CDR3aa: CASSESVLAGVYEQYF
j_gene: TRBJ2-7
v_gene: TRBV10-1
d_gene: TRBD2